The next 13 T cell receptor beta chains were all read from a single sample in a study of molecular identifiers for immune sequencing clone quantification. In TCRdb, the PCR reads were re-called with MiXCR into one record per CDR3 protein. The sample includes 460,000 or so distinct CDR3 sequences, roughly 23% of them seen just once. Sequenced input: naive CD8+ T cells from blood, with Jurkat cell RNA spiked in. Subset of the sample: FACS-sorted CD8+CD4-CCR7+CD45RA+ naive T cells. The origin of the receptors is a human donor in good health. Some libraries in this study had Jurkat cell RNA spiked in.

This clonotype was seen repeatedly, ten times or more. The CDR3 reads CASSLGFKAFF. For the CDR3, the DNA is TGTGCCAGCAGTCTAGGCTTTAAAGCTTTCTTT. The genes are TRBV28 and TRBJ1-1; D is ambiguous. Germline CDR1 reads MDHEN; CDR2 reads SYDVKM. The V and J ends lost 5 bases and 9 bases respectively, with 10 bases between them. This CDR3 spans 11 amino acids.

This clonotype was observed at least ten times. V usage is TRBV4-3 and J usage is TRBJ1-1; the match to TRBD1 covers 10 bases. The CDR3 length is 16 residues. With V trimmed by 0 bases and J by 5 bases, 6 bases remained unmatched. Germline CDR1 LGHNA, CDR2 YSLEER. CDR3: CASSQDHRTGGTEAFF. CDR3 DNA: TGCGCCAGCAGCCAAGATCACAGGACAGGGGGGACTGAAGCTTTCTTT.

The chain links TRBV27 to TRBJ2-3; 11 nucleotides line up with TRBD2. Germline loops: CDR1 MNHEY, CDR2 SMNVEV (reference sequence). The length of the CDR3 is 18 residues. V lost 4 bases and J lost 3; bases outside the gene matches: 12. CDR3 coding DNA: TGTGCCAGCAGTTCACGGACTGGGACTAGCGGCAGTACAGATACGCAGTATTTT. Its protein product is CASSSRTGTSGSTDTQYF.

This clonotype was seen at least ten times. The chain is built from TRBV29-1 and TRBJ1-2, with D maybe TRBD1 (6 bases). The CDR3 contains 15 residues. Trimming pared 0 bases from V and 3 bases from J, leaving 14 bases between. Germline lookup yields CDR1 SQVTM and CDR2 ANQGSEA. The CDR3 DNA reads as TGCAGCGTTGAAGATAGGACAGCAGTAGACTATGGCTACACCTTC. This codes for CSVEDRTAVDYGYTF.

Regarding this clonotype: Since a much larger clone is just one base distant, this may be a read error. The rearrangement joins TRBV4-3 to TRBJ2-3; possible D gene TRBD2, 6 bases. The length of the CDR3 is 18 residues. V was trimmed by 5 bases and J by 1 base, leaving 22 bases between them. The germline CDR1 and CDR2 sequences are LGHNA and YSLEER. CDR3 nucleotide sequence: TGCGCCAGCAGCAAAGTTCGGCTACGGGACTCTCGCACAGATACGCAGTATTTT. Residues: CASSKVRLRDSRTDTQYF.

The chain couples TRBV27 to TRBJ1-5; D perhaps matches TRBD1 (5 bases). V dropped 8 bases and J dropped 8 bases, with 16 bases sitting between them. This CDR3 comprises 13 residues. The germline gives CDR1 MNHEY, CDR2 SMNVEV (reference sequence). The CDR3 DNA sequence: TGTGCCAGCGGCCCCTGGGGGGGAGAGCCCCAGCATTTT. This encodes CASGPWGGEPQHF.

As to this clonotype: A much more abundant neighbour one base away suggests this may be a read error. Here the CDR3 omits its conserved ending phenylalanine or tryptophan, so a read error is the likely source. The J gene is TRBJ2-7, the V gene TRBV4-2; 9 nucleotides match TRBD2. The CDR3 runs to 14 residues. V trimming: 0 bases; J trimming: 5 bases; junction bases outside the gene matches: 2. Germline V lookup: CDR1 LGHNA, CDR2 YNFKEQ. DNA of the CDR3: TGTGCCAGCAGCCAAGAAATAGCGGGGGACGAGCAGTACCTC. Translation: CASSQEIAGDEQYL.

This chain connects TRBV27 to TRBJ2-3; weak D call: TRBD2 (5 bases). The CDR3 spans 15 residues. Between the trimmed V and J ends, which lost 0 bases and 6 bases, there was a span of 13 bases. Germline CDR1 and CDR2: MNHEY and SMNVEV (reference sequence). DNA for the CDR3: TGTGCCAGCAGTTTATCCGGGGTAGCTAGGGATACGCAGTATTTT. This codes for CASSLSGVARDTQYF.

Regarding this clonotype: An end of the junction differs from the germline gene, which may be a read error. This sequence joins TRBV12-3 or TRBV12-4 and TRBJ1-1; 8 positions agree with TRBD1. The CDR3 has 16 amino acids. The CDR3 spells CASNLELQGVGAEAFF. The CDR3 DNA follows: TGTGCCAGCAATTTAGAACTACAGGGGGTGGGCGCTGAAGCTTTCTTT.

The chain carries TRBV7-2 and TRBJ1-5; 8 bases agree with TRBD1. The ends lost 6 bases at V and 3 bases at J; junction bases unmatched: 4. CDR1 is SGHTA, CDR2 FQGNSA, per germline. This CDR3 is 14 amino acids long. The CDR3, as DNA: TGTGCCAGCAGGGCACAGGGGGACAATCAGCCCCAGCATTTT. Protein sequence: CASRAQGDNQPQHF.

This clonotype was counted only a few times. V and J are TRBV7-9 and TRBJ2-3; 9 bases are shared with TRBD1. The CDR3 totals 15 residues. Germline V gene data show CDR1 as SEHNR and CDR2 as FQNEAQ (reference sequence). V shed 5 bases, J shed 4 bases, and the junction held 7 bases outside the gene matches. Here the CDR3 DNA reads TGTGCCAGCAGCCAGGGGGACAGGGAACCAGATACGCAGTATTTT. Translating gives CASSQGDREPDTQYF.

This chain connects TRBV20-1 to TRBJ2-3; TRBD2 is a possible D gene (5 bases). V lost 0 bases to trimming and J lost 2 bases, with 15 bases between them. CDR1 is DFQATT and CDR2 is SNEGSKA in the germline V gene (reference sequence). The CDR3 is 16 amino acids. For the CDR3, the DNA is TGCAGTGCTAGAGATTTCAGAGCGGCTTACACAGATACGCAGTATTTT. Translating it yields CSARDFRAAYTDTQYF.

J is TRBJ1-5 and V is TRBV27, with D unresolved. The CDR3 has 15 amino acids. Germline-derived CDR1 and CDR2 are MNHEY and SMNVEV (reference sequence). Trimming pared 0 bases from V and 4 bases from J, leaving 10 bases between. CDR3 amino acids: CASSLSSAENQPQHF. CDR3 nucleotide sequence: TGTGCCAGCAGTTTATCATCGGCAGAAAATCAGCCCCAGCATTTT.